One and the same sample provided the 20 T cell receptor beta chains below, sequenced in a study of tumor-infiltrating lymphocytes in primary liver carcinoma. TCR beta cDNA was prepared out of about 510 ng total RNA by means of a constant-region primer. Three nested multiplex PCR rounds, a slightly modified ARM-PCR, produced the libraries for TCR beta. In the first two PCR rounds, TRBV1-TRBV30 forward primers were paired with a C-beta reverse primer, and each round lasted roughly 9 cycles. One entry per CDR3 protein results from TCRdb running MiXCR on the multiplex PCR reads. The table records about 330,000 distinct CDR3 sequences, roughly 61% of them present only once. It was unsorted whole blood that yielded blood RNA, and germline DNA was also extracted. The source material was peripheral blood. These TCRs come from a middle-aged man with primary liver carcinoma and hepatitis B virus infection.

As concerns this clonotype: At one boundary the junction diverges from the germline segment, which might be a read error. The rearrangement uses TRBV11-2 and TRBJ2-1; the D call may be TRBD1 or TRBD2 (5 bases each). The CDR3 runs 17 residues. Germline CDR1 reads SGHAT; CDR2 reads FQNNGV. CDR3 nucleotide sequence: TGCCCCAGCAGCTTTCCCCCCGGGACCCGGGCTGGCAATGAGCAGTTCTTC. Residues: CPSSFPPGTRAGNEQFF.

To note about this clonotype: One end of the junction is discordant with germline, which a read error may explain. The chain couples TRBV7-9 to TRBJ2-2, with D tentatively TRBD2 (5 bases). There are 15 residues in the CDR3. CDR1 and CDR2 (germline): SEHNR, FQNEAQ (reference sequence). CDR3 in amino acids: CASSLGLANTGELFF. CDR3 in DNA: TGTGCCAGCAGCTTAGGACTGGCGAACACCGGGGAGTTGTTTTTT.

The sample holds many counts of this clonotype. The chain couples TRBV29-1 to TRBJ2-3, with 8 nucleotides matching TRBD2. The germline V gene has CDR1 SQVTM and CDR2 ANQGSEA. J lost 2 bases, V lost 4 bases, and 2 bases had no gene match. The CDR3 length is 13 residues. CDR3 bases: TGCAGCGTTGTTAGCGGGAACACAGATACGCAGTATTTT. This encodes CSVVSGNTDTQYF.

This rearrangement joins TRBV11-2 to TRBJ2-1, with D maybe TRBD1 (5 bases). The V end was cut by 3 bases, the J end by 11 bases, with 20 bases between. Germline CDR1 SGHAT, CDR2 FQNNGV. The CDR3 covers 15 residues. The CDR3 loop is CASSFGPQGGIQQFF. The DNA of the CDR3 is TGTGCCAGCAGCTTTGGTCCCCAGGGTGGCATCCAGCAGTTCTTC. Supplemented by reference TRBV11-2 and TRBJ2-1, the full variable domain reads EAGVAQSPRYKIIEKRQSVAFWCNPISGHATLYWYQQILGQGPKLLIQFQNNGVVDDSQLPKDRFSAERLKGVDSTLKIQPAKLEDSAVYLCASSFGPQGGIQQFFGPGTRLTVL.

This clonotype is a singleton in its sample. In this CDR3 the conserved last residue, phenylalanine or tryptophan, is missing, so a read error is likely. The chain carries TRBV28 and TRBJ1-5, with 8 positions matching TRBD1. CDR1 is MDHEN, CDR2 SYDVKM, per germline. The trim removed 3 bases at V and 10 bases at J, leaving 8 bases unmatched. This CDR3 is built from 14 residues. Here the CDR3 reads CASSLVDRVQPQHL. The DNA for the CDR3 is TGTGCCAGCAGTTTGGTGGACAGGGTTCAACCCCAGCATCTT.

A word on this clonotype: One end of the junction is discordant with germline, which a read error may explain. V gene TRBV11-2 combines with J gene TRBJ2-6; possible D gene TRBD1, 5 bases. The CDR3 is made up of 15 amino acids. The V gene's germline CDR1 is SGHAT and CDR2 FQNNGV. The chain's CDR3 is CASSPHTSGANVLTF. The CDR3 bases are TGTGCCAGCAGCCCACACACCTCTGGGGCCAACGTCCTGACATTC.

This clonotype appeared many times. The V gene is TRBV11-2, the J gene TRBJ2-7, with D possibly being TRBD1 (5 bases). The germline V gene encodes CDR1 SGHAT and CDR2 FQNNGV. With 8 bases removed from V and 7 bases from J, the gap between germline ends came to 12 bases. The length of the CDR3 is 11 residues. DNA for the CDR3: TGTGCCAGCGAGACAGCTGAGGAGCAGTACTTC. Translating gives CASETAEEQYF.

The genes are TRBV5-1 and TRBJ1-2; the D gene is possibly TRBD1 (5 bases). The germline V gene has CDR1 SGHRS and CDR2 YFSETQ. V lost 1 base and J lost 9, with 10 bases in between. The CDR3 is 12 residues long. The DNA for the CDR3 is TGCGCCAGCAGCTTGATGGGGGACCGCTACACCTTC. Translating gives CASSLMGDRYTF.

With regard to this clonotype: It may be a read error: a sequence one base away is much more abundant. CDR3 DNA sequence: TGTACCAGCGCGCGAACCTACGAGCAGTACTTC. Its protein product is CTSARTYEQYF. The V and J genes are TRBV6-1 and TRBJ2-7, with D uncertain. Germline loops: CDR1 MNHNS, CDR2 SASEGT. CDR3 length equals 11 residues.

Note on this clonotype: With a much larger clone just one base away, this may be a read error. The chain has TRBV4-1 and TRBJ1-3, with D unclear. The CDR3 covers 14 residues. Germline loops: CDR1 MGHRA, CDR2 YSYEKL. CDR3: CVSSQDVSGNTIYF. The CDR3 DNA reads TGCGTCAGCAGCCAAGACGTCTCTGGAAACACCATATATTTT.

This clonotype has a handful of counts. The CDR3: CASSTILTGGSYEQYF. The CDR3 DNA is TGTGCCAGCAGCACAATACTGACAGGGGGTTCCTACGAGCAGTACTTC. J is TRBJ2-7 and V is TRBV5-6; 9 nucleotides align to TRBD1. The germline V gene encodes CDR1 SGHDT and CDR2 YYEEEE. The CDR3 is made up of 16 amino acids. V was clipped by 4 bases and J by 1 base; unmatched bases: 9. Filled out from reference TRBV5-6 and TRBJ2-7, the complete variable domain reads DAGVTQSPTHLIKTRGQQVTLRCSPKSGHDTVSWYQQALGQGPQFIFQYYEEEERQRGNFPDRFSGHQFPNYSSELNVNALLLGDSALYLCASSTILTGGSYEQYFGPGTRLTVT.

This clonotype was detected a few times. The chain uses TRBV5-1 and TRBJ2-1, with 14 bases aligning to TRBD2. Unmatched junction bases numbered 4, after V lost 7 bases and J lost 10 bases. CDR3 size: 13 residues. From germline, CDR1 is SGHRS and CDR2 YFSETQ. CDR3 sequence: CASAGTSGREQFF. DNA for the CDR3: TGCGCCAGCGCCGGGACTAGCGGGAGAGAGCAGTTCTTC.

This clonotype was seen many times. V gene TRBV6-1 combines with J gene TRBJ2-7; no clear D. Germline CDR1 reads MNHNS; CDR2 reads SASEGT. The CDR3 spans 10 residues. The ends were cut back, 3 bases at V and 3 bases at J, with 0 bases in the middle. Written as DNA, the CDR3 is TGTGCCAGCAGTGACTACGAGCAGTACTTC. It translates to CASSDYEQYF.

Note on this clonotype: This sequence may be a read error, since a much larger clone differs from it by one base. The gene calls are TRBV6-2 or TRBV6-3 and TRBJ1-2; no firm D call. This CDR3 has 13 amino acids. V shed 1 base and J shed 9 bases, with 12 bases lying between them. Germline V gives CDR1 MNHEY, CDR2 SVGEGT. Here the CDR3 reads CASSYFRLNSYTF. The CDR3 coding sequence is TGTGCCAGCAGTTACTTTCGCTTAAATAGCTACACCTTC.

This clonotype was seen a handful of times. V usage is TRBV5-1 and J usage is TRBJ2-5; D is undetermined. The CDR3 has 12 residues. V was cut by 4 bases and J by 2 bases, with 6 bases left in between. The germline gives CDR1 SGHRS, CDR2 YFSETQ. CDR3 amino acids: CASSAGQETQYF. In nucleotides, the CDR3 is TGCGCCAGCAGCGCAGGACAAGAGACCCAGTACTTC.

On this clonotype: At one boundary the junction diverges from the germline segment, which might be a read error. The V gene is TRBV5-4, the J gene TRBJ2-1; TRBD2 aligns across 8 bases. The CDR3 length is 17 residues. CDR1 and CDR2 (germline): SGHNT, YYREEE (reference sequence). The CDR3 DNA reads TGTGTCAGCAGCAGACGGACTAGCCCCCGTTTATACAATGAGCAGTTCTTC. Translation: CVSSRRTSPRLYNEQFF.

With regard to this clonotype: One end of the junction varies from germline; a read error may be responsible. The rearrangement joins TRBV28 to TRBJ2-3, with no clear D. CDR1 is MDHEN and CDR2 is SYDVKM in the germline V gene. This CDR3 has 13 amino acids. Here the CDR3 DNA reads TGTGTCAGCAGCCAACCTCGCACAGATACGCAGTATTTT. Translation: CVSSQPRTDTQYF.

This clonotype was detected ten times or more. V and J are TRBV6-6 and TRBJ1-4; D may be TRBD1 (5 bases). The CDR3 has 14 residues. Germline V gene lookup returns CDR1 MNHNY and CDR2 SVGAGI (reference sequence). V was pared by 7 bases and J by 6 bases, with 15 bases between. The CDR3 DNA reads TGTGCCAGCAACCCCGGAGGGGTAGATGAAAAACTGTTTTTT. The encoded protein is CASNPGGVDEKLFF.

The V gene is TRBV4-1, the J gene TRBJ2-7, with D possibly called TRBD1 or TRBD2 (5 bases each). Germline loops: CDR1 MGHRA, CDR2 YSYEKL. The CDR3 runs to 14 residues. The germline V and J ends were trimmed by 4 bases and 2 bases, with 12 bases remaining between them. CDR3 DNA: TGCGCCAGCAGCCGTGATGAGGGGACCTACGAGCAGTACTTC. Translated: CASSRDEGTYEQYF.

As for this clonotype: Mismatch with germline at one junction end may stem from a read error. The J gene is TRBJ2-1, the V gene TRBV11-2; unclear D gene. The CDR3 consists of 16 residues. Germline loops: CDR1 SGHAT, CDR2 FQNNGV. The DNA for the CDR3 is TGTGTCAGCAGCTCCGCTCGACACCGCCAGCTCAATGAGCAGTTCTTC. Translating gives CVSSSARHRQLNEQFF.